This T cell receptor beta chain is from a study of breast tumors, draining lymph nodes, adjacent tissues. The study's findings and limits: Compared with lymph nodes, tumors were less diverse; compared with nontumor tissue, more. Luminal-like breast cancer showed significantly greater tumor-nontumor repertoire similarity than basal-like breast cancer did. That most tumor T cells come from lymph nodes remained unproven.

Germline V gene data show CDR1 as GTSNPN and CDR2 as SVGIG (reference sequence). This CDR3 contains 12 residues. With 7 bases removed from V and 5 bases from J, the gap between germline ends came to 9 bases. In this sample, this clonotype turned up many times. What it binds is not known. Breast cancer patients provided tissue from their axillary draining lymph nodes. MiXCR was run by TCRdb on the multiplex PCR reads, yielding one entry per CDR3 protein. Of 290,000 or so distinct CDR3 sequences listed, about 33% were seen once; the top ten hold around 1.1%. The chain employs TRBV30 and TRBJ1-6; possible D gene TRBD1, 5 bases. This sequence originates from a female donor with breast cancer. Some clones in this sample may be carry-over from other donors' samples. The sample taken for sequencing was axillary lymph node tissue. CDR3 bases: TGTGCCTTACTGACAGATAATTCACCCCTCCACTTT. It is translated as CALLTDNSPLHF.